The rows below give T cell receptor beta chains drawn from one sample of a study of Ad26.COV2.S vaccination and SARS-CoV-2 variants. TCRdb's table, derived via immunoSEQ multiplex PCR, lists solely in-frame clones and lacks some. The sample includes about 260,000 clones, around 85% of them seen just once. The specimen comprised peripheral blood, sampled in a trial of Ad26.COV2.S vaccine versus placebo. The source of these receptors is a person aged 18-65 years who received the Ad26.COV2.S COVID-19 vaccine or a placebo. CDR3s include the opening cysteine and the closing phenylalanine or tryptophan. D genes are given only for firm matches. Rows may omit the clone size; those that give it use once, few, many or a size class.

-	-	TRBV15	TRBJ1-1	TGTGCCACCAGCAGAGATCCGAGTTATGAAGCTTTCTTT	CATSRDPSYEAFF
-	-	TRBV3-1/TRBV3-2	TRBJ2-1	TGTGCCAGCAGCCAAGGCAGGACTGAGCAGTTCTTC	CASSQGRTEQFF
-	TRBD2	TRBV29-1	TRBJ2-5	TGCAGCGTTGGTAGCGGGGAGACCCAGTACTTC	CSVGSGETQYF
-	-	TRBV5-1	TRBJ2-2	TGCGCCAGCAGCTTGGAGCGGAACACCGGGGAGCTGTTTTTT	CASSLERNTGELFF
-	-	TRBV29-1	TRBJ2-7	TGCAGCGTTGGCTCGGTCCACTCCTACGAGCAGTACTTC	CSVGSVHSYEQYF
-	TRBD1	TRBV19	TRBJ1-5	TGTGCCAGTAGTATGGGGACAGGCCCCCCCAATCAGCCCCAGCATTTT	CASSMGTGPPNQPQHF
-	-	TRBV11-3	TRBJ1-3	TGTGCCAGCAGCTGGGGCAACAGGGAAGGAAACACCATATATTTT	CASSWGNREGNTIYF
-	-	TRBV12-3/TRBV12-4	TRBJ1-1	TGTGCCAGCAATAATTTGCTGGGGGTAAAAGCTTTCTTT	CASNNLLGVKAFF
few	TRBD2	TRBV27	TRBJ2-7	TGTGCCAGCAGCCTTCGGGGGGGGTACTACGAGCAGTACTTC	CASSLRGGYYEQYF
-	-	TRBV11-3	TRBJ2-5	TGTGCCAGCAGCCCAGGGGACCAGCAAGAGACCCAGTACTTC	CASSPGDQQETQYF
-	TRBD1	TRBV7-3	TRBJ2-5	TGTGCCAGCAGCGTTGGGACAGGGGGGATGGAGACCCAGTACTTC	CASSVGTGGMETQYF
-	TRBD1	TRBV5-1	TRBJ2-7	TGCGCCAGCAGCTTTGGGACAGGACCTTACGAGCAGTACTTC	CASSFGTGPYEQYF
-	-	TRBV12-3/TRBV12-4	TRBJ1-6	TGTGCCAGCAGTTTTAGGCCTAATTCACCCCTCCACTTT	CASSFRPNSPLHF
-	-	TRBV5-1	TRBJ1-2	TGCGCCAGCAGCCCGCAACAGGGAGATGGCTACACCTTC	CASSPQQGDGYTF
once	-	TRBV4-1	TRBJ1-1	TGCGCCAGCAGCCGATCGGACGGACGGGCGAACACTGAAGCTTTCTTT	CASSRSDGRANTEAFF
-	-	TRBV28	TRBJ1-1	TGTGCCAGCAGTTTATCAGGGGAGATGGACACTGAAGCTTTCTTT	CASSLSGEMDTEAFF
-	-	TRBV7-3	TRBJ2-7	TGTGCCAGCAGCTTGGGCCGGGGTAGCTCCTACGAGCAGTACTTC	CASSLGRGSSYEQYF
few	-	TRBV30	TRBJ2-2	TGTGCCTGGCAGGCTAAACACGGGGGCACCGGGGAGCTGTTTTTT	CAWQAKHGGTGELFF
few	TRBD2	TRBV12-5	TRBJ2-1	TGTGCTAGTGGTTTGGTACTGGGGTCATTGCGGGGGGATACCTACAATGAGCAGTTCTTC	CASGLVLGSLRGDTYNEQFF
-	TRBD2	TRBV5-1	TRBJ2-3	TGCGCCAGCAGCTTCTCCAGCGGGGCACCCAGTACGCAGTATTTT	CASSFSSGAPSTQYF
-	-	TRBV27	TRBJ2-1	TGTGCCAGCAGTTTATCGTCCTGGTCCTACAATGAGCAGTTCTTC	CASSLSSWSYNEQFF
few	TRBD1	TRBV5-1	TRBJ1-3	TGCGCCAGCAGCTTGGCGGGACAGGGCAACACCATATATTTT	CASSLAGQGNTIYF
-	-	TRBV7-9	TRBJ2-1	TGTGCCAGCACCCAGACTAGCTCCTACAATGAGCAGTTCTTC	CASTQTSSYNEQFF